This T cell receptor beta chain originates from a study of cytomegalovirus exposure and HLA in healthy donors. J gave up 5 bases and V 6 bases, and 6 bases lay outside the gene matches. Germline-derived CDR1 and CDR2 are SNHLY and FYNNEI. The length of the CDR3 is 13 residues. This PCR relied on a set of 60 Vbeta primers and 13 Jbeta primers. The protocol was immunoSEQ multiplex PCR, while the TCRdb copy is restricted to in-frame clones and leaves out a portion. Of some 170,000 clones detected, roughly 77% appear once; the ten largest clones hold approximately 4.6%. Despite likely unrecorded immune exposures, the donors were nominally healthy at the time of sampling.

The sequenced sample consisted of PBMCs. The V call is TRBV2, the J call TRBJ1-2; 7 nucleotides agree with TRBD1. The sequence was obtained from a young man in good health and CMV-seropositive. The CDR3 sequence is CASSPRDSYGYTF. CDR3 coding DNA: TGTGCCAGCAGCCCACGGGACAGTTATGGCTACACCTTC.